A single sample gave rise to the 2 T cell receptor beta chains below, sequenced in a study of CXCR3-negative and CXCR3-positive naive CD8 T cells. The TRB libraries of cDNA were built by UMI-labeled 5' RACE. One entry per CDR3 protein, without DNA, is what TCRdb gives after re-calling the 5' RACE reads. Across about 56,000 distinct CDR3 sequences, the top ten clones capture 20% to 25% of the sample. The sequenced material came from memory CD8+ T cells from blood. Source of these receptors: a human donor in good health. Some clones in this sample may be carry-over from other donors' samples.

J is TRBJ2-7 and V is TRBV5-1; TCRdb's D call of TRBD1 is untestable without DNA. Per the germline V gene, CDR1 is SGHRS and CDR2 is YFSETQ. The CDR3 is made up of 16 amino acids. The CDR3 spells CASSLVVTGGNYEQYF.

The chain employs TRBV7-6 and TRBJ2-7; TCRdb lists TRBD1, though no DNA is available to test this call. The CDR3 extends over 16 amino acids. CDR1 is SGHVS, CDR2 FNYEAQ, per germline. CDR3 protein: CASSPQLGDRVYEQYF.